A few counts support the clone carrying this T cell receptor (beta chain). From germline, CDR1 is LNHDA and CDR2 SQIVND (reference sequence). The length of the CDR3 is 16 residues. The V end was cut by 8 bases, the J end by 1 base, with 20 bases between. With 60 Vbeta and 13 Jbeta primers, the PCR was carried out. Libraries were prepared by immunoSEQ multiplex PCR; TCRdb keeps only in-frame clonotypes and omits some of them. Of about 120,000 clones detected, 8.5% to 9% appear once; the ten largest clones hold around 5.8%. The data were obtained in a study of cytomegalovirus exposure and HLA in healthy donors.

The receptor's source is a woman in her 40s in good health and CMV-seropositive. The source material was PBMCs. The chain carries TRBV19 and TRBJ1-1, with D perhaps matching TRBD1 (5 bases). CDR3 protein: CASRRGEGPANTEAFF. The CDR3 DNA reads TGTGCCAGTCGACGAGGGGAGGGGCCGGCGAACACTGAAGCTTTCTTT.